This TCR beta chain originates from a study of beta chain features in type 1 diabetes. Regarding the study as a whole: A moderate, significant TCRB CDR3 shortening appeared in type 1 diabetes across four CD4+ subsets. Individuals with type 1 diabetes displayed fewer insertions and more deletions at VDJ junctions.

In this sample, this clone turned up a few times. Its antigen is unknown. Isolated RNA was reverse transcribed in full, so expressed TCRB transcripts were sequenced. Repertoires were generated with immunoSEQ multiplex PCR, while TCRdb's copy carries only in-frame clones and drops some. In the table there are 300,000 or so clones, roughly 13% of which are singletons. Every participating donor gave one draw, a heparinised blood sample averaging about 100 mL. CD4+ naive, central memory, regulatory and stem cell-like memory subsets were isolated by sorting on CD45RO/CCR7/CD25/CD127/CD95/CD27. This CDR3 comprises 15 residues. With 0 bases removed from V and 2 bases from J, the gap between germline ends came to 9 bases. The germline V gene has CDR1 SGDLS and CDR2 YYNGEE.

The clonotype originates from a man aged 25 to 45 with type 1 diabetes. Sequencing input: naive CD4+ T cells from blood. The genes are TRBV9 and TRBJ2-1; possible D gene TRBD2, 7 bases. The chain's CDR3 is CASSVVGGAYNEQFF. The CDR3 DNA sequence: TGTGCCAGCAGCGTAGTAGGGGGGGCCTACAATGAGCAGTTCTTC. Filled out from reference TRBV9 and TRBJ2-1, the complete variable domain reads DSGVTQTPKHLITATGQRVTLRCSPRSGDLSVYWYQQSLDQGLQFLIQYYNGEERAKGNILERFSAQQFPDLHSELNLSSLELGDSALYFCASSVVGGAYNEQFFGPGTRLTVL.